The next 8 T cell receptor beta chains were all read from a single sample in a study of OX40 agonist ivuxolimab in advanced cancers. Here immunoSEQ multiplex PCR was the method, and the copy in TCRdb shows in-frame clones only, minus some. The sample yields 85,000 to 130,000 clones, less than 95% seen once. The sequenced sample was CD4+ or CD8+ T cells sorted from blood, obtained in a trial of the OX40 agonist ivuxolimab. All receptors derive from an adult with an advanced solid tumor such as melanoma, head and neck, liver or kidney cancer.

V is TRBV7-3 and J is TRBJ2-1; possibly TRBD2 for D (5 bases). Germline-derived CDR1 and CDR2 are SGHTA and FQGTGA. V gave up 2 bases and J gave up 7 bases, with 9 bases separating them. The CDR3 covers 13 residues. The CDR3 region has the DNA TGTGCCAGCAGCTTATTTGGCGGGAATGAGCAGTTCTTC. This sequence encodes CASSLFGGNEQFF.

This rearrangement joins TRBV6-1 to TRBJ2-7, with TRBD2 matching 10 bases. This CDR3 spans 14 amino acids. Losses at the gene ends were 9 bases for V and 5 bases for J; bases not matched to a gene: 10. Germline lookup yields CDR1 MNHNS and CDR2 SASEGT. The CDR3 region is CASSASGRNDEQYF. DNA of the CDR3: TGTGCCAGTAGCGCTAGCGGGAGAAACGACGAGCAGTACTTC.

The chain combines TRBV9 with TRBJ2-5, with D possibly being TRBD2 (6 bases). The CDR3 has 14 residues. V was cut by 0 bases and J by 5 bases, with 11 bases left in between. From germline, CDR1 is SGDLS and CDR2 YYNGEE. The chain's CDR3 is CASSVGPSGETQYF. The CDR3 DNA reads TGTGCCAGCAGCGTAGGTCCCAGCGGGGAGACCCAGTACTTC.

The rearrangement uses TRBV28 and TRBJ2-1; 10 nucleotides match TRBD2. This CDR3 is built from 15 residues. Germline trimming cut 8 bases from V and 4 bases from J; bases unmatched to any gene: 8. Germline assignment: CDR1 MDHEN and CDR2 SYDVKM. CDR3 nucleotides: TGTGCCAGCGAAATTAGGACTAGCGGTTACAATGAGCAGTTCTTC. Its protein product is CASEIRTSGYNEQFF.

This chain joins TRBV6-5 and TRBJ2-5; D may be TRBD1 (7 bases). V was cut by 10 bases and J by 5 bases, with 20 bases left in between. The length of the CDR3 is 14 residues. Germline V gene sequence: CDR1 MNHEY, CDR2 SVGAGI. CDR3: CANLGLPGGETQYF. DNA of the CDR3: TGTGCCAACCTAGGACTCCCAGGGGGGGAGACCCAGTACTTC.

The chain employs TRBV15 and TRBJ2-3; no reliable D call. V lost 7 bases and J lost 2, with 13 bases in between. CDR3 length: 14 residues. The V gene's germline CDR1 is LNHNV and CDR2 YYDKDF (reference sequence). The CDR3 spells CATTRDFSTDTQYF. The CDR3 DNA is TGTGCCACCACTCGAGACTTTTCCACAGATACGCAGTATTTT.

This chain links TRBV18 with TRBJ1-1; the D is unclear. The CDR3 sequence is 15 residues long. V was trimmed by 1 base and J by 0 bases, leaving 9 bases between them. The germline CDR1 and CDR2 sequences are KGHSH and LQKENI. The CDR3 loop reads CASSPQVHVNTEAFF. DNA of the CDR3: TGTGCCAGCTCACCACAGGTCCACGTGAACACTGAAGCTTTCTTT.

The rearrangement joins TRBV19 to TRBJ1-2, with 7 nucleotides matching TRBD1. V was clipped by 4 bases and J by 8 bases; unmatched bases: 10. Germline CDR1 and CDR2: LNHDA and SQIVND (reference sequence). This CDR3 is built from 14 residues. CDR3 in amino acids: CASSTRQGGGGYTF. CDR3 coding DNA: TGTGCCAGTAGTACCCGACAGGGAGGGGGCGGCTACACCTTC. The full variable domain, completed using reference TRBV19 and TRBJ1-2, is DGGITQSPKYLFRKEGQNVTLSCEQNLNHDAMYWYRQDPGQGLRLIYYSQIVNDFQKGDIAEGYSVSREKKESFPLTVTSAQKNPTAFYLCASSTRQGGGGYTFGSGTRLTVV.